The next 27 T cell receptor beta chains were all read from a single sample in a study of OX40 agonist ivuxolimab in advanced cancers. The repertoire was sequenced with immunoSEQ multiplex PCR; TCRdb's copy has only in-frame clones and lacks some. The profile shows 60,000 to 75,000 clones, about 85% of them singletons. The sequencing here drew on CD4+ or CD8+ T cells sorted from blood, taken in a trial of the OX40 agonist ivuxolimab. The receptors come from an adult with an advanced solid tumor such as melanoma, head and neck, liver or kidney cancer.

The chain couples TRBV6-6 to TRBJ1-2; the D is unclear. Germline CDR1 MNHNY, CDR2 SVGAGI (reference sequence). The germline V and J ends were trimmed by 1 base and 7 bases, with 7 bases remaining between them. This CDR3 has 12 residues. The CDR3 DNA reads as TGTGCCAGCAGTTACTTCGGAGGTGGCTACACCTTC. Residues: CASSYFGGGYTF.

The chain combines TRBV28 with TRBJ2-1, with TRBD2 as a possible D gene (5 bases). The length of the CDR3 is 15 residues. Trimming took off 0 bases at V and 5 bases at J, with 11 bases between the two ends. Germline V gene sequence: CDR1 MDHEN, CDR2 SYDVKM. This CDR3 is CASSLWTNSDNEQFF. CDR3 bases: TGTGCCAGCAGTTTATGGACCAATAGCGACAATGAGCAGTTCTTC.

The chain is built from TRBV7-8 and TRBJ1-1; D is perhaps TRBD1 (5 bases). Trimming stripped 2 bases from V and 5 bases from J, with 18 bases between. This CDR3 has 16 residues. CDR1 SGHVS and CDR2 FQNEAQ come from the germline V gene. For the CDR3, the DNA is TGTGCCAGCAGCTTATTATCAGGGCGTGGGAATACTGAAGCTTTCTTT. This translates into CASSLLSGRGNTEAFF.

The V call is TRBV27, the J call TRBJ1-1; 9 bases are a match to TRBD1. Germline V gene data show CDR1 as MNHEY and CDR2 as SMNVEV (reference sequence). CDR3 length: 12 residues. V lost 5 bases and J lost 11; bases outside the gene matches: 6. CDR3 coding DNA: TGTGCCAGCAGTCGGACAGGGGAAACGGCTTTCTTT. It yields the protein CASSRTGETAFF.

This chain uses TRBV27 with TRBJ2-4; D ambiguous. Germline assignment: CDR1 MNHEY and CDR2 SMNVEV (reference sequence). This CDR3 is built from 12 residues. The V end lost 4 bases, the J end lost 13 bases, and 14 bases lay between the germline ends. CDR3 loop: CASSSQVGLQYF. In DNA, the CDR3 is TGTGCCAGCAGTTCCCAGGTGGGCCTCCAGTACTTC.

V usage is TRBV29-1 and J usage is TRBJ2-3, with D tentatively TRBD2 (6 bases). This CDR3 spans 15 amino acids. The germline V gene encodes CDR1 SQVTM and CDR2 ANQGSEA. The V and J ends lost 3 bases and 0 bases respectively, with 13 bases between them. DNA of the CDR3: TGCAGCGTTGATGGGGCGGAGGGTAGCACAGATACGCAGTATTTT. It codes for CSVDGAEGSTDTQYF.

This clone was detected a few times. The rearrangement links TRBV7-7 to TRBJ2-2, with 9 bases fitting TRBD1. Germline V gene sequence: CDR1 SSHAT, CDR2 FNYEAQ (reference sequence). This CDR3 is 15 amino acids long. V dropped 2 bases and J dropped 15; count of bases not matched to a gene: 13. CDR3 in amino acids: CASSLSGFSGDRVFF. CDR3 coding DNA: TGTGCCAGCAGCTTAAGCGGTTTTTCAGGGGACAGGGTGTTTTTT.

The table lists this clone with a count of one. The V gene is TRBV18, the J gene TRBJ2-7, with 9 bases fitting TRBD1. Germline CDR1 reads KGHSH; CDR2 reads LQKENI. The V gene end was trimmed by 0 bases and the J gene end by 2 bases; junction bases not matched to a gene: 2. This CDR3 is built from 15 residues. Written as DNA, the CDR3 is TGTGCCAGCTCACCACCGGACAGGGGAACCTACGAGCAGTACTTC. It translates to CASSPPDRGTYEQYF.

CDR3 sequence: CASSPTGNQPQHF. DNA of the CDR3: TGTGCCAGCAGCCCCACAGGGAATCAGCCCCAGCATTTT. The chain carries TRBV7-2 and TRBJ1-5, with D possibly matching TRBD1 (6 bases). The V gene lost 5 bases and the J gene lost 4 bases, with 9 bases spanning the gap. Germline CDR1 reads SGHTA; CDR2 reads FQGNSA. The CDR3 runs to 13 residues.

The chain links TRBV4-3 to TRBJ1-5; unclear D gene. Trimming took off 0 bases at V and 6 bases at J, with 9 bases between the two ends. This CDR3 spans 14 amino acids. Looked up from germline, CDR1 is LGHNA and CDR2 is YSLEER. CDR3 bases: TGCGCCAGCAGCCAAGATGGAGTGTCTCAGCCCCAGCATTTT. This encodes CASSQDGVSQPQHF.

CDR3 nucleotide sequence: TGTGCCAGCAGAGGACAGATCAATCAGCCCCAGCATTTT. Translated, it gives CASRGQINQPQHF. V is TRBV6-7 and J is TRBJ1-5; the D gene is possibly TRBD1 (6 bases). TRBV6-7 is designated an ORF whose function remains uncertain. V lost 6 bases and J 3 bases, leaving 9 bases between the germline ends. The CDR3 sequence is 13 residues long.

This rearrangement joins TRBV2 to TRBJ1-6; a weak D match, TRBD1 (5 bases). V was trimmed by 6 bases and J by 7 bases, leaving 16 bases between them. There are 15 residues in the CDR3. Germline V gives CDR1 SNHLY, CDR2 FYNNEI. The CDR3 coding sequence is TGTGCCAGCAGGATTAGGGTCGGGGGAAATTCACCCCTCCACTTT. Translated: CASRIRVGGNSPLHF.

The chain links TRBV5-1 to TRBJ1-5; D is ambiguous. Germline V gene lookup returns CDR1 SGHRS and CDR2 YFSETQ. The CDR3 sequence is 13 residues long. Trimming took off 2 bases at V and 8 bases at J, with 11 bases between the two ends. CDR3 residues: CASSLSSLEPQHF. In nucleotides, the CDR3 is TGCGCCAGCAGCTTAAGTTCGTTAGAGCCCCAGCATTTT. The full variable domain, completed using reference TRBV5-1 and TRBJ1-5, is KAGVTQTPRYLIKTRGQQVTLSCSPISGHRSVSWYQQTPGQGLQFLFEYFSETQRNKGNFPGRFSGRQFSNSRSEMNVSTLELGDSALYLCASSLSSLEPQHFGDGTRLSIL.

The chain couples TRBV2 to TRBJ1-1; no clear D gene. The CDR3 loop spans 14 amino acids. Germline values: CDR1 SNHLY, CDR2 FYNNEI. V was shortened by 6 bases and J by 1 base, with 12 bases between the two germline ends. CDR3 nucleotide sequence: TGTGCCAGCAGGTCAAGAGCACCGAACACTGAAGCTTTCTTT. Translating gives CASRSRAPNTEAFF.

This sequence joins TRBV7-3 and TRBJ2-2; a possible D gene is TRBD1 (6 bases). The V and J ends lost 6 bases and 3 bases respectively, with 11 bases between them. Germline V gives CDR1 SGHTA, CDR2 FQGTGA. This CDR3 has 14 amino acids. CDR3 DNA sequence: TGTGCCAGCAGAAAAAAGGGGGACACCGGGGAGCTGTTTTTT. Translating gives CASRKKGDTGELFF. Filled out from reference TRBV7-3 and TRBJ2-2, the complete variable domain reads GAGVSQTPSNKVTEKGKYVELRCDPISGHTALYWYRQSLGQGPEFLIYFQGTGAADDSGLPNDRFFAVRPEGSVSTLKIQRTERGDSAVYLCASRKKGDTGELFFGEGSRLTVL.

J is TRBJ2-7 and V is TRBV7-2; D is perhaps TRBD2 (5 bases). This CDR3 is 13 amino acids long. Looked up from germline, CDR1 is SGHTA and CDR2 is FQGNSA. The V gene lost 5 bases and the J gene lost 3 bases, with 11 bases spanning the gap. In DNA, the CDR3 is TGTGCCAGCAGCCCGGGGTCATACTACGAGCAGTACTTC. As protein: CASSPGSYYEQYF. The whole variable domain, remainder taken from reference TRBV7-2 and TRBJ2-7, is GAGVSQSPSNKVTEKGKDVELRCDPISGHTALYWYRQSLGQGLEFLIYFQGNSAPDKSGLPSDRFSAERTGGSVSTLTIQRTQQEDSAVYLCASSPGSYYEQYFGPGTRLTVT.

This clone has a handful of counts. The genes are TRBV28 and TRBJ1-1; D remains unclear. The CDR3 contains 14 residues. Between the trimmed V and J ends, which lost 7 bases and 0 bases, there was a span of 12 bases. Per germline, CDR1 MDHEN and CDR2 SYDVKM. CDR3 amino acids: CASNLGSMNTEAFF. DNA for the CDR3: TGTGCCAGCAACCTTGGAAGCATGAACACTGAAGCTTTCTTT.

J is TRBJ2-7 and V is TRBV4-3; 8 bases match TRBD2. CDR3 length equals 16 residues. J gave up 3 bases and V 1 base, and 8 bases lay outside the gene matches. Germline loops: CDR1 LGHNA, CDR2 YSLEER. The CDR3 sequence: CASSQGTGGQVYEQYF. The DNA for the CDR3 is TGCGCCAGCAGCCAAGGGACGGGGGGGCAAGTCTACGAGCAGTACTTC.

This clone was counted once. Mismatch with germline at one junction end may stem from a read error. The rearrangement joins TRBV5-6 to TRBJ1-4; TRBD1 is a possible D gene (5 bases). The CDR3 runs 12 residues. Germline V gene lookup returns CDR1 SGHDT and CDR2 YYEEEE. This chain's CDR3 is CASSTQGSPPKF. The CDR3, as DNA: TGTGCCAGCAGCACCCAGGGCTCCCCCCCAAAATTT.

This chain connects TRBV30 to TRBJ1-4, with 8 positions matching TRBD1. This CDR3 region has 15 residues. CDR1 GTSNPN and CDR2 SVGIG come from the germline V gene (reference sequence). After removal of 7 bases from V and 0 bases from J, the junction contained 7 bases not matched to a gene. The CDR3 sequence: CAFGQGHATNEKLFF. CDR3 sequence (DNA): TGTGCCTTCGGACAGGGACATGCAACTAATGAAAAACTGTTTTTT.

CDR3 nucleotides: TGTGCCAGCACCCGTGGACAGAGTAACACTGAAGCTTTCTTT. This sequence encodes CASTRGQSNTEAFF. The chain uses TRBV9 and TRBJ1-1; possible D gene TRBD1, 6 bases. CDR1 and CDR2 from the germline V gene are SGDLS and YYNGEE. Trimming pared 6 bases from V and 2 bases from J, leaving 14 bases between. CDR3 length equals 14 residues.

The chain employs TRBV13 and TRBJ2-7, with D possibly being TRBD1 or TRBD2 (5 bases each). There are 16 residues in the CDR3. Germline CDR1 PRHDT, CDR2 FYEKMQ (reference sequence). Trimming shortened V by 3 bases and J by 1 base, and 16 bases separated the two germline ends. DNA for the CDR3: TGTGCCAGCAGCTTGAGAGAGGGGCTTCGGTCCTACGAGCAGTACTTC. Its protein product is CASSLREGLRSYEQYF.

The chain employs TRBV7-9 and TRBJ2-7; D perhaps matches TRBD1 (5 bases). The CDR3 spans 16 residues. Germline V gene data show CDR1 as SEHNR and CDR2 as FQNEAQ (reference sequence). V was pared by 0 bases and J by 5 bases, with 17 bases between. The CDR3 spells CASSLAGGTGSNEQYF. The CDR3 DNA follows: TGTGCCAGCAGCTTAGCAGGTGGAACAGGTAGCAACGAGCAGTACTTC.

As for this clone: The junction does not match germline at one end; this may be a read error. The chain has TRBV10-3 and TRBJ1-4; TRBD1 matches at 9 bases. Germline V lookup: CDR1 ENHRY, CDR2 SYGVKD. This CDR3 comprises 18 residues. In DNA form, the CDR3 reads TGTGCCATCAGTGCGGGGAGGAGGACAGGGGCAGCTAACGAAAAACTGTTTTTT. Encoded protein: CAISAGRRTGAANEKLFF.

The genes are TRBV4-2 and TRBJ2-3; 13 nucleotides agree with TRBD2. This CDR3 spans 15 amino acids. Germline CDR1 LGHNA, CDR2 YNFKEQ. J was trimmed by 8 bases and V by 3 bases; bases with no gene match: 5. Here the CDR3 DNA reads TGTGCCAGCAGCCAGACTAGCGGGGGGCGGGGTACGCAGTATTTT. It encodes CASSQTSGGRGTQYF.

The genes are TRBV7-3 and TRBJ2-1, with a tentative D call TRBD1 (5 bases). The CDR3 contains 16 residues. Germline-derived CDR1 and CDR2 are SGHTA and FQGTGA. The ends were cut back, 1 base at V and 0 bases at J, with 10 bases in the middle. The CDR3 nucleotides read TGTGCCAGCAGCTTAAAAGGACACAGCTCCTACAATGAGCAGTTCTTC. Translating it yields CASSLKGHSSYNEQFF.

J is TRBJ2-2 and V is TRBV7-2; D uncertain. V lost 6 bases and J lost 2, with 10 bases in between. Germline V CDR1 and CDR2: SGHTA, FQGNSA. The CDR3 loop spans 14 amino acids. The DNA of the CDR3 is TGTGCCAGCAGTTCTACTATAAACACCGGGGAGCTGTTTTTT. Its protein is CASSSTINTGELFF. Full variable domain (rest looked up from reference TRBV7-2 and TRBJ2-2): GAGVSQSPSNKVTEKGKDVELRCDPISGHTALYWYRQSLGQGLEFLIYFQGNSAPDKSGLPSDRFSAERTGGSVSTLTIQRTQQEDSAVYLCASSSTINTGELFFGEGSRLTVL.